This TCR beta chain was sequenced in a study of cytomegalovirus exposure and HLA in healthy donors. Germline assignment: CDR1 SGDLS and CDR2 YYNGEE. The CDR3 is made up of 13 amino acids. The V end lost 4 bases, the J end lost 8 bases, and 14 bases lay between the germline ends. Produced via immunoSEQ multiplex PCR; TCRdb's table is partial and in-frame only. The sample yields about 360,000 clones, about nine tenths seen once. The chain employs TRBV9 and TRBJ2-3; D is unclear. This receptor was identified in a woman younger than 30 in good health and CMV-seronegative. Sequenced: PBMCs. The CDR3 loop is CASSPKTEGTQYF. The CDR3 nucleotides are TGTGCCAGCAGCCCAAAGACTGAAGGTACGCAGTATTTT.